The rows below give T cell receptor beta chains drawn from one sample of a study of T cells in localized non-small cell lung cancer. Assay used: immunoSEQ multiplex PCR; TCRdb lists only in-frame clones, some missing. The profile shows under 10,000 clones, around 90% of them singletons. The specimen comprised peripheral blood, sampled before any cancer treatment. Receptors originate from a male donor older than 55 with stage III squamous cell lung carcinoma. Both conserved end residues are part of each CDR3. The D gene is left open where the match is weak. Only part of the rows carry a size: once, few, many, or a class if the clone is expanded.

d_gene,j_gene,abundance,v_gene,CDR3nt,CDR3aa
NA,TRBJ1-3,NA,TRBV5-5,TGTGCCAGCAGCTTCCGGGACATCAAAAAGCCCCCCTCTGGAAACACCATATATTTT,CASSFRDIKKPPSGNTIYF
NA,TRBJ2-6,once,TRBV6-1,TGTGCCAGCTCAGGATTTGGGGCCAACGTCCTGACTTTC,CASSGFGANVLTF
NA,TRBJ2-5,NA,TRBV5-1,TGCGCCAGCAGCTTAAAAGAGACCCAGTACTTC,CASSLKETQYF
TRBD1,TRBJ2-1,NA,TRBV19,TGTGCCAGTAATAATTATGGGACAGGGGGAAGGAATGAGCAGTTCTTC,CASNNYGTGGRNEQFF
NA,TRBJ1-6,NA,TRBV2,TGTGCCAGCAACAGGGAGAATTCACCCCTCCACTTT,CASNRENSPLHF
TRBD2,TRBJ2-1,NA,TRBV28,TGTGCCAGCAGCCCGAGGGGACGGGGGGGCTATGAGCAGTTCTTC,CASSPRGRGGYEQFF
NA,TRBJ2-6,once,TRBV19,TGTGCCAGTAGTATGCCGGGGACACAAAGTCGGGCCAACGTCCTGACTTTC,CASSMPGTQSRANVLTF
NA,TRBJ2-5,NA,TRBV5-5,TGTGCCAGCAGCTCTTCCTGGGCCTACCAAGAGACCCAGTACTTC,CASSSSWAYQETQYF
NA,TRBJ1-2,NA,TRBV7-9,TGTGCCAGCAGCTTTCACAGCCTGGAAGGCTACACCTTC,CASSFHSLEGYTF
TRBD2,TRBJ2-1,NA,TRBV5-1,TGCGCCAGCAGCTTGAGCGGGGGCCGATACAATGAGCAGTTCTTC,CASSLSGGRYNEQFF
NA,TRBJ2-7,NA,TRBV7-8,TGTGCCAGCAGCCGGAGTAGGGGGTCAGACGAGCAGTACTTC,CASSRSRGSDEQYF
NA,TRBJ2-7,NA,TRBV28,TGTGCCAGCAGCCCTGAAGTGGGAGCGACCTACGAGCAGTACTTC,CASSPEVGATYEQYF
NA,TRBJ2-2,NA,TRBV4-1,TGCGCCAGCGGGGGAACCGGGGAGCTGTTTTTT,CASGGTGELFF
NA,TRBJ2-2,NA,TRBV6-5,TGTGCCAGCAGTCTCTCACCGATTCAAACCGGGGAGCTGTTTTTT,CASSLSPIQTGELFF